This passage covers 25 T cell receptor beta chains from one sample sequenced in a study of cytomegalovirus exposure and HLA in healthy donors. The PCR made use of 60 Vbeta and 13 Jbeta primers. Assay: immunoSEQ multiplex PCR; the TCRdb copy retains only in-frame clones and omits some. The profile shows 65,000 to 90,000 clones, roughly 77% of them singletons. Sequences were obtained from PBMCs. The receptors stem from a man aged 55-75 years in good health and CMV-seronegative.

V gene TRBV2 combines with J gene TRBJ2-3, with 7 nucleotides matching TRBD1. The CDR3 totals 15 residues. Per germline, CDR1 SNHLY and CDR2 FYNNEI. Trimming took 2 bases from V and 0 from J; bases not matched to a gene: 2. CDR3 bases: TGTGCCAGCAGTGAAAGAGGGGGCAGCACAGATACGCAGTATTTT. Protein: CASSERGGSTDTQYF.

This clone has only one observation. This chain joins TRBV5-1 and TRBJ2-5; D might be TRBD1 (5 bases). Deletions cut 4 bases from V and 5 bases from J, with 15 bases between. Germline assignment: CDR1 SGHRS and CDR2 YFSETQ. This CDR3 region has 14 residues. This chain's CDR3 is CASSPIAGAETQYF. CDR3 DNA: TGCGCCAGCAGCCCCATTGCTGGGGCGGAGACCCAGTACTTC.

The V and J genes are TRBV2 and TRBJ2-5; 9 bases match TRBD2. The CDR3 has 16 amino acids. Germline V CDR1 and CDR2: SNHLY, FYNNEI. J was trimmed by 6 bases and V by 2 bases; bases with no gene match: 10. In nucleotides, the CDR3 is TGTGCCAGCAGTGAACAGGTCGTGGCGGGGGGGAAGACCCAGTACTTC. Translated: CASSEQVVAGGKTQYF.

CDR3 in DNA: TGTGCCAGCAGTGAGACCGGGATGGGGGGCTACACCTTC. Its translation: CASSETGMGGYTF. The V and J genes are TRBV2 and TRBJ1-2; D is unresolved. Per germline, CDR1 SNHLY and CDR2 FYNNEI. CDR3 length: 13 residues. V was trimmed by 3 bases and J by 8 bases, leaving 13 bases between them.

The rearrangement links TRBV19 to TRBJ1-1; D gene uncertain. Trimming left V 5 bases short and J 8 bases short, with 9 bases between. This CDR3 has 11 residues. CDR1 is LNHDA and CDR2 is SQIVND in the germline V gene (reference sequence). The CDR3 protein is CASSATNEAFF. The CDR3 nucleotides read TGTGCCAGTAGTGCTACCAACGAAGCTTTCTTT.

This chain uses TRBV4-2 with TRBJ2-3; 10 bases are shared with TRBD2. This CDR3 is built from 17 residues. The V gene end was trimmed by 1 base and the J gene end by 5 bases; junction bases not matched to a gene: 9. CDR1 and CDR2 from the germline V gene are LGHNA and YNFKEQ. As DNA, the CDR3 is TGTGCCAGCAGCCAAGTTCGAGCGGGGGGGCCGGTAGATACGCAGTATTTT. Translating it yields CASSQVRAGGPVDTQYF.

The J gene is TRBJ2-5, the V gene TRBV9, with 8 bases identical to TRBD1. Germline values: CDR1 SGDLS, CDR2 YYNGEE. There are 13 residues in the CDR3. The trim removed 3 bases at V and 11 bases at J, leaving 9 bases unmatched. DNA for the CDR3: TGTGCCAGCAGCGGCAGGGGGCGCGGGGAGCAGTACTTC. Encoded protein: CASSGRGRGEQYF.

DNA for the CDR3: TGTGCCAGTAGTCAAACAGGGTACGAGCAGTACTTC. It specifies CASSQTGYEQYF. V gene TRBV19 combines with J gene TRBJ2-7; weak D call: TRBD1 (6 bases). Germline V gene lookup returns CDR1 LNHDA and CDR2 SQIVND (reference sequence). Trimming removed 5 bases from V and 4 bases from J, with 9 bases in between. This CDR3 region has 12 residues. Looking up the rest from reference TRBV19 and TRBJ2-7 gives the full variable domain: DGGITQSPKYLFRKEGQNVTLSCEQNLNHDAMYWYRQDPGQGLRLIYYSQIVNDFQKGDIAEGYSVSREKKESFPLTVTSAQKNPTAFYLCASSQTGYEQYFGPGTRLTVT.

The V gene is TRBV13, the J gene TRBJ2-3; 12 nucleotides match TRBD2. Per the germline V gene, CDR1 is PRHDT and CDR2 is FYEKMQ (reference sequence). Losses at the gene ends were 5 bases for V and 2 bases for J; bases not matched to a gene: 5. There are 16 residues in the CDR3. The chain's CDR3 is CASSQTSGGPTDTQYF. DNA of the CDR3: TGTGCCAGCAGCCAAACTAGCGGGGGGCCCACAGATACGCAGTATTTT.

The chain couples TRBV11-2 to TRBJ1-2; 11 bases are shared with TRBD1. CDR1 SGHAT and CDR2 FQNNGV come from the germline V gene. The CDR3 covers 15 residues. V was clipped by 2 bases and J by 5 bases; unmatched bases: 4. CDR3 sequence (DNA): TGTGCCAGCAGCTTACTGGACAGGGGGCCTTATGGCTACACCTTC. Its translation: CASSLLDRGPYGYTF.

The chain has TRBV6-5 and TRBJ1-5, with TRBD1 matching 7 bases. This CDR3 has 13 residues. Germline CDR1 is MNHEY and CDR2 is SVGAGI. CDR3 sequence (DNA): TGTGGTACATCAGACAGGGACCACATGCCCCAGCATTTT. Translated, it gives CGTSDRDHMPQHF.

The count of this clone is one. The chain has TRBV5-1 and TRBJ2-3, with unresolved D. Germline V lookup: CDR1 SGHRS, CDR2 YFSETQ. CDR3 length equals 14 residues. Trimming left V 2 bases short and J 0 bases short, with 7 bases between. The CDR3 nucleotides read TGCGCCAGCAGCTTTCTGACTAGCACAGATACGCAGTATTTT. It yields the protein CASSFLTSTDTQYF.

The chain's CDR3 is CASSRNSPGPLEGEKLFF. The CDR3 DNA sequence: TGTGCCAGCTCACGGAATTCCCCCGGACCTTTAGAGGGTGAAAAACTGTTTTTT. The chain uses TRBV18 and TRBJ1-4; unclear D gene. This CDR3 contains 18 residues. Trimming removed 4 bases from V and 7 bases from J, with 25 bases in between. In germline, CDR1 is KGHSH, CDR2 LQKENI.

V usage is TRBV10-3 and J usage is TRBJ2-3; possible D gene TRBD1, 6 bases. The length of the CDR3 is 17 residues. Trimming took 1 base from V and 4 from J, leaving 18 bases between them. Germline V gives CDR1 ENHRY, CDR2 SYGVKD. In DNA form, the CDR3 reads TGTGCCATCAGTGAGTACCCAACACAGGGTCAAGCAGATACGCAGTATTTT. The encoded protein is CAISEYPTQGQADTQYF.

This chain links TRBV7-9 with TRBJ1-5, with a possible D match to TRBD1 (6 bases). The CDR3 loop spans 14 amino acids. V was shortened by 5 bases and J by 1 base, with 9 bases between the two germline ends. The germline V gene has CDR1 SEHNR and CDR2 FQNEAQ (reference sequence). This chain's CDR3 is CASSRGGSNQPQHF. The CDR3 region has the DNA TGTGCCAGCAGCCGAGGGGGAAGCAATCAGCCCCAGCATTTT. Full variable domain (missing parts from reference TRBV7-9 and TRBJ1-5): DTGVSQNPRHKITKRGQNVTFRCDPISEHNRLYWYRQTLGQGPEFLTYFQNEAQLEKSRLLSDRFSAERPKGSFSTLEIQRTEQGDSAMYLCASSRGGSNQPQHFGDGTRLSIL.

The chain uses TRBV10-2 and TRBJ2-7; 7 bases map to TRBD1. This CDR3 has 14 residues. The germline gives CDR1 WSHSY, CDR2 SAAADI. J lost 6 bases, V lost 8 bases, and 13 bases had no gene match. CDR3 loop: CASRWPDRDSEQYF. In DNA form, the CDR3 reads TGCGCCAGCCGGTGGCCTGACAGGGATTCCGAGCAGTACTTC.

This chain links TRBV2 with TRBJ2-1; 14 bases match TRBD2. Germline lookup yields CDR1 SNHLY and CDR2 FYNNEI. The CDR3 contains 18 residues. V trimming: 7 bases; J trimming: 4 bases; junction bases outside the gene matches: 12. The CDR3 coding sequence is TGTGCCAGCATCCCCCCCCGGACTAGCGGGGGGACTTACAATGAGCAGTTCTTC. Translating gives CASIPPRTSGGTYNEQFF.

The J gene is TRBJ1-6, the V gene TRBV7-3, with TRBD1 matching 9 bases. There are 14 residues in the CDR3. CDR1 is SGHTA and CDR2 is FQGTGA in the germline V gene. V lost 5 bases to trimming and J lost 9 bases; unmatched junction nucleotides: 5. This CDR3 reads CASSTTGGSSPLHF. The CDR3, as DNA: TGTGCCAGCAGCACGACAGGGGGTAGTTCACCCCTCCACTTT. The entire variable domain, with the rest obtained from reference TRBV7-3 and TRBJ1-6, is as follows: GAGVSQTPSNKVTEKGKYVELRCDPISGHTALYWYRQSLGQGPEFLIYFQGTGAADDSGLPNDRFFAVRPEGSVSTLKIQRTERGDSAVYLCASSTTGGSSPLHFGNGTRLTVT.

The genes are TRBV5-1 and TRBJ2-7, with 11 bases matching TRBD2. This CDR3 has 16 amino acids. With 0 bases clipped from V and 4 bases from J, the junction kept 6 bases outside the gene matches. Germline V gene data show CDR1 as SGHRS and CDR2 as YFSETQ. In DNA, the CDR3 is TGCGCCAGCAGCTTGGGGTCTAGCGGGGGGACATACGAGCAGTACTTC. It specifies CASSLGSSGGTYEQYF.

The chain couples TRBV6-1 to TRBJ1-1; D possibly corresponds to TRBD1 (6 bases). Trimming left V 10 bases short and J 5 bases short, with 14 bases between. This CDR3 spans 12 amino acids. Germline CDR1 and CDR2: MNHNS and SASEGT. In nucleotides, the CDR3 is TGTGCCACCAGGGACACCAAGACTGAAGCTTTCTTT. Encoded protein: CATRDTKTEAFF.

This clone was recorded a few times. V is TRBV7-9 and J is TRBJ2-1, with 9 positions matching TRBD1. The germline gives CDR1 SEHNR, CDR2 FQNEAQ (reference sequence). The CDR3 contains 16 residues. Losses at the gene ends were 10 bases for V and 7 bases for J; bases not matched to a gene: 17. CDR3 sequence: CATRALWTGADNEQFF. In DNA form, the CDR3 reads TGTGCCACCAGGGCGCTTTGGACAGGGGCGGATAATGAGCAGTTCTTC.

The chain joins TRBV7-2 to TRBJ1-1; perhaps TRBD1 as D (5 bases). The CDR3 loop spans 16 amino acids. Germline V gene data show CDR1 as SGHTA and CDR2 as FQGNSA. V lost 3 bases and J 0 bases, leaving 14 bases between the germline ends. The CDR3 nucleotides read TGTGCCAGCAGCTTCCCTAAGGCAGGGCTGAACACTGAAGCTTTCTTT. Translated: CASSFPKAGLNTEAFF.

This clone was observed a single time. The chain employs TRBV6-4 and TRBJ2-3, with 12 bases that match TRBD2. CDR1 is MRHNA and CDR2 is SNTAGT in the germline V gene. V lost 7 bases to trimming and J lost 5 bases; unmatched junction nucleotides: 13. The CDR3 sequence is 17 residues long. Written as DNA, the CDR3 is TGTGCCAGCACCCCTCATCTAGCGGGGGGGCTGGGAGATACGCAGTATTTT. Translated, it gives CASTPHLAGGLGDTQYF.

In DNA, the CDR3 is TGTGCCAGCAGCTTGGAGCCCCAGACAGGGGGATATGATCAGCCCCAGCATTTT. Amino acid sequence: CASSLEPQTGGYDQPQHF. V usage is TRBV5-5 and J usage is TRBJ1-5, with 9 nucleotides matching TRBD1. In germline, CDR1 is SGHKS, CDR2 YYEKEE (reference sequence). The trim removed 0 bases at V and 5 bases at J, leaving 12 bases unmatched. CDR3 size: 18 residues.

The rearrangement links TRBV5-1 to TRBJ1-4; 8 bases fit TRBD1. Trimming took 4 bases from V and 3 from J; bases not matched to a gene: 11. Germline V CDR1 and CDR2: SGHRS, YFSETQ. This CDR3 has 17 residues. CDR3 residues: CASSRQGAIEANEKLFF. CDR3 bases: TGCGCCAGCAGCAGGCAGGGGGCTATTGAAGCTAATGAAAAACTGTTTTTT.